The 16 T cell receptor beta chains below all came from one sample that was sequenced in a study of T cell clonotyping in hematopoietic cell transplantation. Profiled with immunoSEQ multiplex PCR; TCRdb holds only in-frame clones, not every one. The sample contains roughly 40,000 clones, roughly 94% of which appear only once. Sequenced sample: peripheral blood mononuclear cells. Every receptor here comes from a woman aged 50 to 60 in good health. Some clones in this sample may be carry-over from other donors' samples.

In DNA form, the CDR3 reads TGTGCCAGTTTCAGGGGTTCTGGGGCCAACGTCCTGACTTTC. It encodes CASFRGSGANVLTF. V is TRBV19 and J is TRBJ2-6; possible D gene TRBD1, 6 bases. V was clipped by 8 bases and J by 1 base, with 9 bases between them. This CDR3 has 14 amino acids. Germline V gene sequence: CDR1 LNHDA, CDR2 SQIVND (reference sequence).

DNA of the CDR3: TGTGCCAGCAGCTTAGCCAGGAGCTCCTATAATTCACCCCTCCACTTT. Translation: CASSLARSSYNSPLHF. The J gene is TRBJ1-6, the V gene TRBV7-6; no definite D call. This CDR3 is 16 amino acids long. The V end lost 0 bases, the J end lost 0 bases, and 6 bases lay between the germline ends. The germline CDR1 and CDR2 sequences are SGHVS and FNYEAQ.

The V call is TRBV6-1, the J call TRBJ2-5, with D perhaps TRBD1 (6 bases). This CDR3 is built from 16 residues. Germline V lookup: CDR1 MNHNS, CDR2 SASEGT. With 3 bases removed from V and 2 bases from J, the gap between germline ends came to 16 bases. Written as DNA, the CDR3 is TGTGCCAGCAGTGACCTCGTGGGGGCGAGACAAGAGACCCAGTACTTC. Translating it yields CASSDLVGARQETQYF.

This clone was seen once. The rearrangement joins TRBV5-1 to TRBJ1-6; D uncertain. The ends were cut back, 0 bases at V and 7 bases at J, with 17 bases in the middle. Germline loops: CDR1 SGHRS, CDR2 YFSETQ. This CDR3 contains 17 residues. The CDR3 sequence: CASSLEQAPKGNSPLHF. CDR3 in DNA: TGCGCCAGCAGCTTGGAGCAGGCACCAAAAGGCAATTCACCCCTCCACTTT.

The chain couples TRBV6-1 to TRBJ2-5; D is undetermined. Trimming removed 3 bases at V and 1 base at J, with 6 bases between. The germline gives CDR1 MNHNS, CDR2 SASEGT. The CDR3 spans 13 residues. The CDR3 protein is CASSEGTQETQYF. CDR3 in DNA: TGTGCCAGCAGTGAGGGCACCCAAGAGACCCAGTACTTC.

The chain joins TRBV19 to TRBJ1-6; perhaps TRBD1 as D (5 bases). The CDR3 extends over 15 amino acids. Trimming took off 6 bases at V and 10 bases at J, with 19 bases between the two ends. Germline V gene lookup returns CDR1 LNHDA and CDR2 SQIVND (reference sequence). Here the CDR3 reads CASRGERTGDSPLHF. CDR3 nucleotides: TGTGCCAGTAGGGGGGAAAGGACGGGAGACTCACCCCTCCACTTT. Combining the CDR3 with reference TRBV19 and TRBJ1-6 gives the whole variable domain DGGITQSPKYLFRKEGQNVTLSCEQNLNHDAMYWYRQDPGQGLRLIYYSQIVNDFQKGDIAEGYSVSREKKESFPLTVTSAQKNPTAFYLCASRGERTGDSPLHFGNGTRLTVT.

The chain is built from TRBV19 and TRBJ1-4, with D possibly being TRBD1 (5 bases). The CDR3 consists of 16 residues. V lost 2 bases and J 2 bases, leaving 12 bases between the germline ends. In germline, CDR1 is LNHDA, CDR2 SQIVND (reference sequence). This CDR3 reads CASSISREGTNEKLFF. The CDR3 DNA follows: TGTGCCAGTAGTATATCCAGGGAGGGCACTAATGAAAAACTGTTTTTT.

This sequence joins TRBV5-4 and TRBJ1-1; D is ambiguous. The germline CDR1 and CDR2 sequences are SGHNT and YYREEE (reference sequence). V dropped 4 bases and J dropped 1 base, with 11 bases sitting between them. There are 14 residues in the CDR3. The CDR3 DNA follows: TGTGCCAGCAGCGATCGGGAGGGGAACACTGAAGCTTTCTTT. Translating gives CASSDREGNTEAFF.

V and J are TRBV29-1 and TRBJ2-2, with unresolved D. In germline, CDR1 is SQVTM, CDR2 ANQGSEA. The CDR3 has 14 amino acids. The V end was cut by 5 bases, the J end by 7 bases, with 17 bases between. CDR3 sequence: CSVSSTPVGGELFF. The CDR3 DNA sequence: TGCAGCGTTTCGAGTACCCCTGTGGGCGGGGAGCTGTTTTTT.

V gene TRBV11-1 combines with J gene TRBJ2-7; D remains ambiguous. The V gene's germline CDR1 is SGHAT and CDR2 FQDESV (reference sequence). Trimming pared 0 bases from V and 1 base from J, leaving 4 bases between. CDR3 size: 13 residues. CDR3 protein: CASSLAVSYEQYF. CDR3 sequence (DNA): TGTGCCAGCAGCTTAGCTGTTTCCTACGAGCAGTACTTC.

This chain uses TRBV21-1 with TRBJ1-3. TRBV21-1 is flagged as a pseudogene. The CDR3 totals 15 residues. The CDR3 sequence: CASSKERGRGVTIYF. Here the CDR3 DNA reads TGTGCCAGCAGCAAAGAACGAGGACGTGGGGTCACCATATATTTT.

The CDR3 loop is CASSLTRSANYGYTF. The CDR3 bases are TGTGCCAGCAGTTTAACACGGTCCGCTAACTATGGCTACACCTTC. The chain is built from TRBV27 and TRBJ1-2, with D uncertain. Trimming shortened V by 2 bases and J by 0 bases, and 10 bases separated the two germline ends. The CDR3 covers 15 residues. CDR1 is MNHEY and CDR2 is SMNVEV in the germline V gene (reference sequence).

The chain has TRBV6-5 and TRBJ1-1; D uncertain. The CDR3 runs 12 residues. Trimming took 9 bases from V and 0 from J, leaving 8 bases between them. Germline V CDR1 and CDR2: MNHEY, SVGAGI. Here the CDR3 DNA reads TGTGCCAGTTTAGGCCTGAACACTGAAGCTTTCTTT. It specifies CASLGLNTEAFF.

J is TRBJ2-5 and V is TRBV19, with TRBD1 identical over 7 bases. The ends lost 3 bases at V and 2 bases at J; junction bases unmatched: 6. Per germline, CDR1 LNHDA and CDR2 SQIVND (reference sequence). The CDR3 consists of 15 residues. The CDR3 nucleotides are TGTGCCAGTAGTATGACTCAGGGGGTTCAAGAGACCCAGTACTTC. Amino acids: CASSMTQGVQETQYF.

The CDR3 coding sequence is TGTGCCACCAGCAGGGCGGCACAAGAGACCCAGTACTTC. It yields the protein CATSRAAQETQYF. The chain is built from TRBV15 and TRBJ2-5; D is unresolved. The CDR3 runs to 13 residues. V lost 3 bases and J 2 bases, leaving 7 bases between the germline ends. Germline V gene sequence: CDR1 LNHNV, CDR2 YYDKDF (reference sequence).

The rearrangement joins TRBV7-2 to TRBJ1-6; no clear D gene. The CDR3 has 12 amino acids. Trimming removed 5 bases from V and 14 bases from J, with 13 bases in between. The V gene's germline CDR1 is SGHTA and CDR2 FQGNSA. DNA of the CDR3: TGTGCCAGCAGCGAAACGGGCGTCACCCTCCACTTT. Amino acids: CASSETGVTLHF. The whole variable domain, filled in from reference TRBV7-2 and TRBJ1-6, reads GAGVSQSPSNKVTEKGKDVELRCDPISGHTALYWYRQSLGQGLEFLIYFQGNSAPDKSGLPSDRFSAERTGGSVSTLTIQRTQQEDSAVYLCASSETGVTLHFGNGTRLTVT.